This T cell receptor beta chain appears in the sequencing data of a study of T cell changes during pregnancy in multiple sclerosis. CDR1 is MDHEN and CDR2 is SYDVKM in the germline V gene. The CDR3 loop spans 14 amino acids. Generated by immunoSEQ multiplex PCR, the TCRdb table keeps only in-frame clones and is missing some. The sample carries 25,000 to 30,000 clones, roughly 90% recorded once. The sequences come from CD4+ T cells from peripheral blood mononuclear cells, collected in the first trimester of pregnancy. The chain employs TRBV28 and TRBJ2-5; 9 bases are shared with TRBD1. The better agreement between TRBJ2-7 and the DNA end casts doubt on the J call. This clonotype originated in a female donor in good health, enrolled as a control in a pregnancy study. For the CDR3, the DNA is TGTGCCAGCAGAGGAGGACAGGGGTTCAACGAGCAGTACTTC. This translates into CASRGGQGFNEQYF.